What follows is one TCR beta chain and its context. The V end lost 3 bases, the J end lost 0 bases, and 3 bases lay between the germline ends. The CDR3 spans 14 residues. Germline assignment: CDR1 MNHEY and CDR2 SMNVEV (reference sequence). The data originate from a study of blood T cell repertoires in COVID-19. The wider study: Collection of acute and convalescent COVID-19 samples took place in the United States, Italy and Spain.

Authors' processing steps: Reference gene primer amplification gave nucleated cell count estimates. The data were produced by immunoSEQ multiplex PCR, yet TCRdb's version contains in-frame clones alone and is incomplete. The V and J calls and clone size were taken over from that table, and D and trimming were inferred from the DNA. The data contain tens of thousands of clones, approximately 79% of them singletons. The clonotype originates from a woman older than 75 with active or convalescent COVID-19. This chain links TRBV27 with TRBJ1-6, with unresolved D. The sample was peripheral blood. This chain's CDR3 is CASSFSSYNSPLHF. The CDR3 region has the DNA TGTGCCAGCAGTTTTAGCTCCTATAATTCACCCCTCCACTTT.